Sequencing of this T cell receptor beta chain was carried out in a study of tumor-infiltrating lymphocytes in oesophageal squamous cell carcinoma. This clonotype was counted a few times. This clone may be a read error of a much larger clone one base away. TCRdb called the PCR reads again in MiXCR, with one record for every CDR3 protein. The sample holds 12,000 or so distinct CDR3 sequences, about 55% seen once. The CDR3 runs to 13 residues. The V gene lost 0 bases and the J gene lost 11 bases, with 14 bases spanning the gap. Germline CDR1 reads SGDLS; CDR2 reads YYNGEE. The gene calls are TRBV9 and TRBJ2-5; D remains ambiguous. The TCR originated in a female donor with esophageal squamous cell carcinoma. Sample: esophageal tumor tissue. CDR3 residues: CASSVGDGNEQYF. The CDR3 DNA is TGTGCCAGCAGCGTAGGCGACGGCAATGAGCAGTACTTC. The full variable domain, rest sourced from reference TRBV9 and TRBJ2-5, is DSGVTQTPKHLITATGQRVTLRCSPRSGDLSVYWYQQSLDQGLQFLIQYYNGEERAKGNILERFSAQQFPDLHSELNLSSLELGDSALYFCASSVGDGNEQYFGPGTRLLVL.